The present T cell receptor (beta chain) was sequenced within a study of early T cells in non-severe SARS-CoV-2 infection. As for the study in general: Sequenced bulk RNA came from whole blood that was unsorted, and chains were unpaired. Study-wide results and caveats: VDJdb-based matching was biased toward anti-spike CD8 responses and missed private and CD4 specificities.

There are a few counts of this clonotype. No antigen is known for it. The TCR library protocol was used to attach unique molecular identifiers. These identifiers were attached to individual cDNA molecules. TCRdb itself ran the 5' RACE reads through MiXCR, one entry per CDR3 protein. The table includes some 48,000 distinct CDR3 sequences, roughly 13% detected once. The CDR3 length is 14 residues. Trimming pared 0 bases from V and 3 bases from J, leaving 7 bases between. Germline loops: CDR1 SGHKS, CDR2 YYEKEE (reference sequence). The V and J genes are TRBV5-5 and TRBJ1-5; D not certain. Specimen: whole blood. The clonotype was recovered from an adult who was a healthcare worker with PCR-confirmed SARS-CoV-2 infection or an uninfected control (not recorded which). For the CDR3, the DNA is TGTGCCAGCAGCTTGGTTCCCCCCAATCAGCCCCAGCATTTT. This translates into CASSLVPPNQPQHF.